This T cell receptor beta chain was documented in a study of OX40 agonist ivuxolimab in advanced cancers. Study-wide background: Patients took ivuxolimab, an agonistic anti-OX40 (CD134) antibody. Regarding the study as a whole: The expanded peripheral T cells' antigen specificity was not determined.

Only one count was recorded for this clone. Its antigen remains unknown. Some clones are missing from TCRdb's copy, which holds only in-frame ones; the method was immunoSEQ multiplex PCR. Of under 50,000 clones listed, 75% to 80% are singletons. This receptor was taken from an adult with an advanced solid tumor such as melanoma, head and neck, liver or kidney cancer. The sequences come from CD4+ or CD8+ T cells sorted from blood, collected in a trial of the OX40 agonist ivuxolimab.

CDR3 protein: CASSLYRGTSGGSYEQYF. The CDR3 DNA reads TGCGCCAGCAGCCTCTATCGCGGGACTAGCGGCGGCTCCTACGAGCAGTACTTC. This chain links TRBV5-1 with TRBJ2-7; TRBD2 aligns across 11 bases. The germline V gene has CDR1 SGHRS and CDR2 YFSETQ. The V segment lost 4 bases and the J segment 0 bases; nucleotides outside the gene matches: 12. This CDR3 contains 18 residues.